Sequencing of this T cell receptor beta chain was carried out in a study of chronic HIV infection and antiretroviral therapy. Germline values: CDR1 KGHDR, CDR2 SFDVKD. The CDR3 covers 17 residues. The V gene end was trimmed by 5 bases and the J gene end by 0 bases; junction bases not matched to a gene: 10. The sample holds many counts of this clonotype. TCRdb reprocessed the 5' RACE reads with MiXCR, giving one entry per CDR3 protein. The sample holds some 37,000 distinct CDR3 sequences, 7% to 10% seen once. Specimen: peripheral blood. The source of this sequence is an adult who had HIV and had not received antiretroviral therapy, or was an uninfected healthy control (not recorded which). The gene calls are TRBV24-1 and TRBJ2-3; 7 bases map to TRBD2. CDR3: CATSGISSGVSTDTQYF. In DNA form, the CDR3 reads TGTGCCACCAGTGGAATATCTAGCGGAGTTAGCACAGATACGCAGTATTTT.